This TCR beta chain was sequenced during a study of shared clonotypes between healthy human individuals (dated by TCRdb to between 2020 and 2021). Context from the whole study: The cohort included a few men and two women between 18 and 49 years of age. For each donor, three plates each were used for CD4 naive and CD4 memory, two plates were used for CD8 naive, and one plate was used for CD8 memory. To estimate repertoire size and how much clonotypes are shared between individuals, the study performed deep sequencing of blood TCR repertoires from roughly five healthy adults. Libraries were prepared and TCR repertoires were sequenced by different laboratories using diverse techniques, in order to increase sequencing depth and limit assay-specific biases. Leukapheresis yielded between about 0.94 and 9.5 billion PBMCs per donor. General findings and caveats noted by the study authors: About 5% of naive CD4, 3% to 3.5% of naive CD8, 2.3% of memory CD4, and 0.35% to 0.5% of memory CD8 clonotypes were shared across several donors. Compared with non-shared clonotypes, clonotypes shared by all four sorted-subset donors had higher generation probabilities. Pairwise subsampling indicated that sequencing depth was expected to affect the degree of clonotype sharing among donors. Estimated clonotype richness was generally larger for naive than for memory subsets. The genetic and exposure-history diversity represented was limited by the small number of donors. Sampling was restricted to blood, and TCR repertoires in tissues likely differ from the TCR repertoires found in blood. Rarefaction of sorted-subset datasets indicated incomplete sequencing despite the large sequencing depth.

As to this clone: Its antigen target is currently unknown. No much larger clone is present one base from it, and per-base qualities are unavailable.

Donors were healthy HIV-negative adults with no recently reported acute infections or vaccinations. All donors were Caucasian adults living in Nashville, Tennessee, USA. Magnetic negative selection was used to enrich CD4+ T cells, after which naive cells were positively selected on CD45RA and the negative fraction became the memory subset. Blood was collected by leukapheresis, and PBMCs were isolated by Ficoll-Histopaque density gradient centrifugation and then cryopreserved in liquid nitrogen vapor phase. Purity and quantity of every magnetically sorted T cell population were checked by analytical flow cytometry. Genomic DNA was isolated from every sorted fraction and measured by UV absorbance on a Nanodrop 2000c. TCR CDR3 regions were amplified from genomic DNA by multiplex PCR using the deep immunoSEQ assay. Genomic DNA extracted from each cell subset was distributed evenly over all wells of several immunoSEQ 96-well plates, and each plate served as one replicate. For sorted subsets, each replicate PCR was loaded with 200 ng genomic DNA, equivalent to 25,000 to 30,000 T cell genomes. Purified libraries were measured with a Qubit 3.0 fluorometer, size-checked on a Bioanalyzer 2100, and measured again with the KAPA Library Quantification kit. Every immunoSEQ 96-well plate was sequenced on a dedicated single-read 150-cycle Illumina NextSeq 550 flow cell. From the authors' description of their analysis: The immunoSEQ output contained only junctional sequences without quality scores, so filtering could not match that applied to full-length reads. Sequences were annotated with PyIR, a Python wrapper for IgBLAST v1.9, and V/J genes and CDR3 were assigned using IMGT germline references. Reads with weak V/J assignments (E-value above 1e-6), missing CDR3, stop codons, out-of-frame junctions, or ambiguous translated residues were removed. V3J clonotypes were defined as sequences sharing the same inferred V gene, J gene, and CDR3 amino acid sequence. Percentage overlap between repertoires was calculated by dividing the number of shared unique clonotypes by the size of the smaller repertoire. Repertoire richness was assessed with RTK rarefaction, the Chao1 estimator, and Recon v2.1 estimates of unobserved clonotypes. Generation probabilities for all TCRbeta clonotypes obtained by the gDNA method from a handful of donors were computed using OLGA. Entries here come from immuneACCESS through TCRdb and include only in-frame sequences with V and J called. Some clones fail to appear in such tables; in the studies checked, an unresolved V gene covers under half of the shortfall, and the cause of the remainder is unknown. V and J calls and clone size follow that table, whereas D and trimming were derived from the DNA. The sample data list some 900,000 clones, and over 60% of these were observed just once. The ten largest account for approximately 1.5% of the sample.

Measured from the cysteine to the phenylalanine, the CDR3 is 19 residues long. Just the 57-base CDR3 DNA is kept, in frame starting at base 1. The germline V gene provides CDR1 SGDLS and CDR2 YYNGEE. Unmatched junction bases come to 11, with V trimmed by 0 bases and J by 8 bases. The TCR comes from a man aged 18 to 35 in good health. The V and J genes are TRBV9 and TRBJ2-1, and 16 bases in between align with TRBD2. The source material was memory CD4+ T cells sorted from blood. In the paper's terms, the cell subset or site label means: CD45RA-negative fraction. The CDR3 protein: CASSVDLRGLAGGPDEQFF. The DNA sequence is TGTGCCAGCAGCGTAGATCTTCGGGGACTAGCGGGGGGGCCCGATGAGCAGTTCTTC. The CDR3, completed at both ends by the reference TRBV9 and TRBJ2-1 genes, gives the full variable domain DSGVTQTPKHLITATGQRVTLRCSPRSGDLSVYWYQQSLDQGLQFLIQYYNGEERAKGNILERFSAQQFPDLHSELNLSSLELGDSALYFCASSVDLRGLAGGPDEQFFGPGTRLTVL.